The 10 T cell receptor beta chains below were found in one sample sequenced in a study of blood T cell repertoires in COVID-19 (dated by TCRdb to 2019 to 2021). The method was the immunoSEQ multiplex PCR assay. TCRdb re-hosts the immuneACCESS table, in-frame sequences only. Its copies lack some clones; in the studies checked, an unresolved V gene accounts for under half of them, and the cause for the rest is not known. The sample profile shows approximately 140,000 clones; 87% of them were found once. The ten top clones hold 3.5% to 4.5% of the sample. Sequences were obtained from peripheral blood. The source is a woman aged 55-75 years with active or convalescent COVID-19.

The chain is built from TRBV7-2 and TRBJ2-7; no reliable D call. This CDR3 is 12 amino acids long. The V gene's germline CDR1 is SGHTA and CDR2 FQGNSA. The V end was cut by 3 bases, the J end by 6 bases, with 9 bases between. The CDR3 spells CASSFVGVEQYF. The CDR3 DNA follows: TGTGCCAGCAGCTTTGTAGGAGTCGAGCAGTACTTC.

The genes are TRBV19 and TRBJ1-1; the match to TRBD1 covers 7 bases. This CDR3 contains 14 residues. CDR1 is LNHDA, CDR2 SQIVND, per germline (reference sequence). With 7 bases clipped from V and 3 bases from J, the junction kept 8 bases outside the gene matches. The CDR3 loop reads CASTRDRVDTEAFF. CDR3 nucleotide sequence: TGTGCCAGTACCAGAGACAGGGTGGACACTGAAGCTTTCTTT.

This chain connects TRBV6-6 to TRBJ2-5; 9 bases are shared with TRBD1. The CDR3 runs to 14 residues. The trim removed 4 bases at V and 6 bases at J, leaving 6 bases unmatched. In germline, CDR1 is MNHNY, CDR2 SVGAGI (reference sequence). CDR3 loop: CASSSGTGKQTQYF. The CDR3 nucleotides are TGTGCCAGCAGTTCCGGGACAGGGAAGCAGACCCAGTACTTC.

This clone occurred once. The gene calls are TRBV29-1 and TRBJ1-1; 8 bases are shared with TRBD1. The germline V gene encodes CDR1 SQVTM and CDR2 ANQGSEA. With 3 bases clipped from V and 4 bases from J, the junction kept 1 base outside the gene matches. The CDR3 covers 12 residues. The CDR3 DNA follows: TGCAGCGTTGACACAGGGGGCACTGAAGCTTTCTTT. Protein product: CSVDTGGTEAFF.

CDR3 in amino acids: CASSILRDTEAFF. Written as DNA, the CDR3 is TGTGCCAGCAGCATACTCAGGGACACTGAAGCTTTCTTT. The chain combines TRBV7-9 with TRBJ1-1; perhaps TRBD1 as D (5 bases). The germline V gene encodes CDR1 SEHNR and CDR2 FQNEAQ (reference sequence). This CDR3 contains 13 residues. Trimming left V 5 bases short and J 3 bases short, with 10 bases between.

The chain combines TRBV5-6 with TRBJ2-5; 10 nucleotides match TRBD2. Losses at the gene ends were 3 bases for V and 7 bases for J; bases not matched to a gene: 9. The germline V gene has CDR1 SGHDT and CDR2 YYEEEE. The CDR3 runs to 15 residues. CDR3 DNA: TGTGCCAGCAGCTCGAGCGGGGGGGACCTGAGGACCCAGTACTTC. This sequence encodes CASSSSGGDLRTQYF.

The V and J genes are TRBV20-1 and TRBJ1-1; a possible D gene is TRBD1 (5 bases). Germline V lookup: CDR1 DFQATT, CDR2 SNEGSKA (reference sequence). The CDR3 is 15 residues long. With 3 bases removed from V and 3 bases from J, the gap between germline ends came to 17 bases. The CDR3 DNA reads as TGCAGTGCTAGTCCCGGGGGTTCAGTGCACACTGAAGCTTTCTTT. Its translation is CSASPGGSVHTEAFF.

Turning to this clone: Compared with germline, one end of the junction differs, possibly owing to a read error. The chain employs TRBV29-1 and TRBJ1-1; no clear D gene. This CDR3 contains 10 residues. Germline V gene sequence: CDR1 SQVTM, CDR2 ANQGSEA. Here the CDR3 reads CSVQNAEAFF. CDR3 sequence (DNA): TGCAGCGTCCAGAACGCTGAAGCTTTCTTT.

The rearrangement joins TRBV5-1 to TRBJ1-2, with a possible D match to TRBD1 (5 bases). The CDR3 contains 16 residues. CDR1 SGHRS and CDR2 YFSETQ come from the germline V gene. V shed 0 bases and J shed 6 bases, with 18 bases lying between them. CDR3 in DNA: TGCGCCAGCAGCTTGGCCGGCAGGGTTGTTTTGCATGGCTACACCTTC. It translates to CASSLAGRVVLHGYTF. The full variable domain, its missing parts supplied by reference TRBV5-1 and TRBJ1-2, is KAGVTQTPRYLIKTRGQQVTLSCSPISGHRSVSWYQQTPGQGLQFLFEYFSETQRNKGNFPGRFSGRQFSNSRSEMNVSTLELGDSALYLCASSLAGRVVLHGYTFGSGTRLTVV.

CDR3 bases: TGTGCCTGGAGGCCGACCCCAGGACTAGCTCGACAAGAGACCCAGTACTTC. It yields the protein CAWRPTPGLARQETQYF. The chain links TRBV30 to TRBJ2-5; 8 bases agree with TRBD2. The CDR3 sequence is 17 residues long. V was pared by 3 bases and J by 2 bases, with 14 bases of the junction left unmatched. CDR1 and CDR2 (germline): GTSNPN, SVGIG (reference sequence).